This T cell receptor (beta chain) was sequenced in a study of T and B cells in COVID-19 patients. TRB rearrangements were amplified by multiplex PCR with BIOMED2 TRB-A/B primers. TCRdb analysed the multiplex PCR reads with MiXCR anew, one entry per CDR3 protein. This table has tens of thousands of distinct CDR3 sequences, approximately 30% appearing once. Blood genomic DNA input for TRB amplification was 250-500 ng. This clonotype was sampled from a human donor who had recovered from COVID-19. Sequenced input: blood.

The CDR3 DNA is TGTGCCAGCAGCCCGATCGAGGGACAGGGAGATCCCTATGGCTACACCTTC. This sequence encodes CASSPIEGQGDPYGYTF. This sequence joins TRBV5-4 and TRBJ1-2, with TRBD1 identical over 9 bases. The CDR3 sequence is 17 residues long. V lost 4 bases to trimming and J lost 4 bases; unmatched junction nucleotides: 14. Per the germline V gene, CDR1 is SGHNT and CDR2 is YYREEE (reference sequence).